The rows below give T cell receptor beta chains drawn from one sample of a study of blood T cell repertoires in COVID-19. This table comes from immunoSEQ multiplex PCR, and its TCRdb copy is limited to in-frame clones, with some not included. Here the sample spans almost 350,000 clones, around nine tenths being singletons. Sequencing input: peripheral blood. These receptors all come from a woman between 55 and 75 years old with COVID-19, enrolled during active disease. Both conserved end residues are trimmed from each CDR3.

V gene	CDR3 protein
TRBV19	ASSIVRDSTEAF
TRBV6-1	ASSVGLTTLPDTQY
TRBV18	ASSGQVTNTEAF
TRBV2	ASIRDTNTGELF
TRBV19	ASSWDRASYNEQF
TRBV3-1/TRBV3-2	ASSSRLAGDTGELF
TRBV7-9	ASSLERGLHYGYT
TRBV6-5	ASSYVVREKLF
TRBV7-2	ASSLVGAPGHQSYEQY
TRBV7-2	ASSVGLAGGNQETQY
TRBV28	ASRAQGRSYGYT
TRBV6-5	ASSSGFANTEAF
TRBV20-1	SASRLGGTEAF
TRBV28	ASSFGRLSGNTIY
TRBV6-1	ASSEVVVNQPQH
TRBV28	ASSLRAGGKYEQY
TRBV11-3	ASSPQGDNTEAF
TRBV7-9	ASSPGGAYEKLF
TRBV5-4	ASSQFSGGVADTQY
TRBV7-2	ASSQDTSRNTEAF
TRBV29-1	SASKPGGPQH
TRBV4-1	ASSQGWGQGGNQPQH
TRBV24-1	ATSDSGTGGYEQY
TRBV7-9	ASSRQGYLNTEAF
TRBV19	ASSLGHPRETQY
TRBV10-3	AISESQGPGNTIY